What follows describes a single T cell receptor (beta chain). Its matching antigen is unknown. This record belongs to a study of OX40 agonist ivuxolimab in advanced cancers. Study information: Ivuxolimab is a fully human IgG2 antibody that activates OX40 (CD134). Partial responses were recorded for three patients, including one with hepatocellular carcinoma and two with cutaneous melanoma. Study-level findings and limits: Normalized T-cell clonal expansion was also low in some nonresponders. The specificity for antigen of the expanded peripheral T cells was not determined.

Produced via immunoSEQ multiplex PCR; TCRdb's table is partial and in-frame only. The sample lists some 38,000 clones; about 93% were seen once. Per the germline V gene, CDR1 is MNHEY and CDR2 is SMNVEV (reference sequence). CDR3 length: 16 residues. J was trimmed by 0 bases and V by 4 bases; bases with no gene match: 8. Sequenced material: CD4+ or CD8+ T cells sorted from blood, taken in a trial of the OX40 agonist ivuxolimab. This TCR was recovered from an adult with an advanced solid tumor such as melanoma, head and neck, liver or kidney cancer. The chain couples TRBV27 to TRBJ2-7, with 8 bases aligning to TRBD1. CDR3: CASSSLPGQGSYEQYF. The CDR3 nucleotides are TGTGCCAGCAGTTCCTTACCAGGACAGGGCTCCTACGAGCAGTACTTC.